This T cell receptor beta chain originates from a study of radiotherapy plus CTLA-4 blockade in lung cancer. Repertoires were generated with immunoSEQ multiplex PCR, while TCRdb's copy carries only in-frame clones and drops some. The sample holds roughly 66,000 clones, roughly four fifths seen once. Study-wide findings and caveats: TCR clones originating in tumors grew in number in blood after radiotherapy plus ipilimumab.

Worth noting for this clone: Its antigen is not identified.

Patients with chemo-refractory metastatic non-small-cell lung cancer received focal radiation plus CTLA-4 blockade with ipilimumab. CDR3 size: 13 residues. The source was peripheral blood, collected from a patient treated with radiotherapy plus ipilimumab. The genes are TRBV21-1 and TRBJ1-1; the table gives TRBD1 as D, unverified against the DNA. TRBV21-1 is designated a pseudogene. The sequence derives from a human donor with non-small cell lung cancer who had a partial response to radiotherapy plus ipilimumab. This chain's CDR3 is CANDRVFYTEAFF. Here the CDR3 DNA reads TGTGCCAACGACAGGGTTTTTTACACTGAAGCTTTCTTT.